The 24 T cell receptor beta chains reported below all come from one sample, sequenced in a study of blood T cell repertoires in COVID-19. Assay: immunoSEQ multiplex PCR; the TCRdb copy retains only in-frame clones and omits some. Among approximately 300,000 clones, around 92% were seen once, and the ten largest hold around 6.6%. The sequenced material came from peripheral blood. These receptors were taken from a man younger than 35 who had recovered from COVID-19.

The chain combines TRBV19 with TRBJ2-1, with TRBD2 matching over 11 bases. V lost 3 bases and J lost 3; bases outside the gene matches: 4. CDR1 and CDR2 from the germline V gene are LNHDA and SQIVND (reference sequence). The CDR3 consists of 16 residues. The CDR3 here is CASSIRLAGFYNEQFF. CDR3 nucleotide sequence: TGTGCCAGTAGTATTCGACTAGCGGGATTCTACAATGAGCAGTTCTTC.

The rearrangement uses TRBV7-3 and TRBJ2-3, with 9 bases fitting TRBD1. Germline lookup yields CDR1 SGHTA and CDR2 FQGTGA. Germline trimming cut 5 bases from V and 0 bases from J; bases unmatched to any gene: 6. The CDR3 has 16 residues. DNA of the CDR3: TGTGCCAGCAGCCGGACAGGGGCAGCTAGCACAGATACGCAGTATTTT. Amino acids: CASSRTGAASTDTQYF. The full variable domain, in which reference TRBV7-3 and TRBJ2-3 provide the parts outside the CDR3, is GAGVSQTPSNKVTEKGKYVELRCDPISGHTALYWYRQSLGQGPEFLIYFQGTGAADDSGLPNDRFFAVRPEGSVSTLKIQRTERGDSAVYLCASSRTGAASTDTQYFGPGTRLTVL.

J is TRBJ1-2 and V is TRBV30; no clear D gene. This CDR3 is built from 12 residues. Germline CDR1 reads GTSNPN; CDR2 reads SVGIG (reference sequence). Trimming removed 5 bases from V and 1 base from J, with 8 bases in between. CDR3 bases: TGTGCCTGGCTCGGGAGTAACTATGGCTACACCTTC. As protein: CAWLGSNYGYTF.

V usage is TRBV3-1 (or the pseudogene TRBV3-2) and J usage is TRBJ2-3; 11 positions match TRBD2. V trimming: 0 bases; J trimming: 0 bases; junction bases outside the gene matches: 8. Germline lookup yields CDR1 LGHDT and CDR2 YNNKEL (reference sequence). This CDR3 spans 19 amino acids. The CDR3 spells CASSQEASGGLVSTDTQYF. The DNA of the CDR3 is TGTGCCAGCAGCCAAGAGGCTAGCGGGGGGTTAGTTAGCACAGATACGCAGTATTTT.

The genes are TRBV11-3 and TRBJ1-6; D gene unclear. The V gene's germline CDR1 is SGHNT and CDR2 YENEEA. V dropped 4 bases and J dropped 8 bases, with 18 bases sitting between them. The CDR3 extends over 16 amino acids. Here the CDR3 DNA reads TGTGCCAGCAGCTCATTGTGGAGCGACGATTATTCACCCCTCCACTTT. Its protein is CASSSLWSDDYSPLHF. Full variable domain (remainder filled in from reference TRBV11-3 and TRBJ1-6): EAGVVQSPRYKIIEKKQPVAFWCNPISGHNTLYWYLQNLGQGPELLIRYENEEAVDDSQLPKDRFSAERLKGVDSTLKIQPAELGDSAVYLCASSSLWSDDYSPLHFGNGTRLTVT.

The J gene is TRBJ2-6, the V gene TRBV4-2; perhaps TRBD1 as D (6 bases). V lost 3 bases to trimming and J lost 0 bases, with 15 bases between them. The CDR3 totals 18 residues. Germline values: CDR1 LGHNA, CDR2 YNFKEQ. As DNA, the CDR3 is TGTGCCAGCAGCCAGAACCGGGACATGAGCTCTGGGGCCAACGTCCTGACTTTC. Translating it yields CASSQNRDMSSGANVLTF.

The chain is built from TRBV6-5 and TRBJ1-2; 7 nucleotides line up with TRBD1. The CDR3 has 13 amino acids. The V gene end was trimmed by 6 bases and the J gene end by 8 bases; junction bases not matched to a gene: 9. Germline V gene sequence: CDR1 MNHEY, CDR2 SVGAGI. The CDR3 reads CASRSKQGNGYTF. The CDR3, as DNA: TGTGCCAGCAGGTCTAAACAGGGGAACGGCTACACCTTC.

The rearrangement uses TRBV3-1 (or the pseudogene TRBV3-2) and TRBJ2-5; TRBD2 matches at 11 bases. The CDR3 totals 15 residues. Germline CDR1 and CDR2: LGHDT and YNNKEL (reference sequence). V was clipped by 4 bases and J by 4 bases; unmatched bases: 5. The DNA for the CDR3 is TGTGCCAGCAGCCTCCTAGCGGGGGGCGGAGAGACCCAGTACTTC. Translated: CASSLLAGGGETQYF.

CDR3 DNA: TGTGCCAGCAGTTCCGGGACAGGGGGTCGAATTCGTGGCTACACCTTC. Translating it yields CASSSGTGGRIRGYTF. The rearrangement links TRBV6-2 or TRBV6-3 to TRBJ1-2; TRBD1 matches at 11 bases. Germline loops: CDR1 MNHEY, CDR2 SVGEGT. Germline trimming cut 4 bases from V and 7 bases from J; bases unmatched to any gene: 11. The CDR3 spans 16 residues.

The V gene is TRBV6-5, the J gene TRBJ1-2; D gene uncertain. V lost 4 bases to trimming and J lost 2 bases, with 8 bases between them. The CDR3 sequence is 13 residues long. In germline, CDR1 is MNHEY, CDR2 SVGAGI. CDR3 region: CASSLGRNYGYTF. CDR3 DNA: TGTGCCAGCAGTTTAGGGAGGAACTATGGCTACACCTTC.

The CDR3 region is CASPLPDLANQPQHF. The CDR3 coding sequence is TGTGCCAGCCCTTTACCTGATCTGGCTAATCAGCCCCAGCATTTT. This rearrangement joins TRBV6-5 to TRBJ1-5; D gene unclear. The germline V and J ends were trimmed by 8 bases and 4 bases, with 18 bases remaining between them. Germline values: CDR1 MNHEY, CDR2 SVGAGI. This CDR3 spans 15 amino acids.

About this clone itself: Within the sample, other DNA sequences also encode this same CDR3. The V call is TRBV5-1, the J call TRBJ2-1, with 10 positions matching TRBD2. This CDR3 has 15 residues. Germline V gene data show CDR1 as SGHRS and CDR2 as YFSETQ. With V trimmed by 0 bases and J by 4 bases, 1 base remained unmatched. The CDR3 DNA reads as TGCGCCAGCAGCTTGGGAGCGGGAGGGTACAATGAGCAGTTCTTC. Amino acid sequence: CASSLGAGGYNEQFF. Filled out from reference TRBV5-1 and TRBJ2-1, the complete variable domain reads KAGVTQTPRYLIKTRGQQVTLSCSPISGHRSVSWYQQTPGQGLQFLFEYFSETQRNKGNFPGRFSGRQFSNSRSEMNVSTLELGDSALYLCASSLGAGGYNEQFFGPGTRLTVL.

J is TRBJ2-7 and V is TRBV7-2; 7 bases map to TRBD2. J gave up 5 bases and V 1 base, and 5 bases lay outside the gene matches. The CDR3 is 14 residues long. Per germline, CDR1 SGHTA and CDR2 FQGNSA. The DNA of the CDR3 is TGTGCCAGCAGCTTAGGACAGACTAGCCACGAGCAGTACTTC. It codes for CASSLGQTSHEQYF. The full variable domain, with the rest looked up from reference TRBV7-2 and TRBJ2-7, is GAGVSQSPSNKVTEKGKDVELRCDPISGHTALYWYRQSLGQGLEFLIYFQGNSAPDKSGLPSDRFSAERTGGSVSTLTIQRTQQEDSAVYLCASSLGQTSHEQYFGPGTRLTVT.

The V gene is TRBV6-5, the J gene TRBJ2-7, with TRBD1 matching 10 bases. The CDR3 is made up of 14 amino acids. The junction had 5 bases not matched to a gene; V was cut back by 2 bases and J by 7 bases. Per the germline V gene, CDR1 is MNHEY and CDR2 is SVGAGI. The chain's CDR3 is CASSYGTGAWEQYF. In DNA, the CDR3 is TGTGCCAGCAGTTACGGGACAGGGGCTTGGGAGCAGTACTTC.

The chain links TRBV27 to TRBJ2-3; D may be TRBD2 (6 bases). The CDR3 consists of 15 residues. The germline CDR1 and CDR2 sequences are MNHEY and SMNVEV (reference sequence). V shed 3 bases and J shed 2 bases, with 12 bases lying between them. Here the CDR3 reads CASSFRDSTTDTQYF. As DNA, the CDR3 is TGTGCCAGCAGTTTTCGGGACTCCACCACAGATACGCAGTATTTT.

The gene calls are TRBV7-2 and TRBJ2-7, with 11 positions matching TRBD2. V trimming: 6 bases; J trimming: 4 bases; junction bases outside the gene matches: 5. Germline V gene sequence: CDR1 SGHTA, CDR2 FQGNSA. The CDR3 length is 14 residues. CDR3 amino acids: CASRPGTSGYEQYF. CDR3 nucleotides: TGTGCCAGCAGGCCCGGGACTAGCGGTTACGAGCAGTACTTC.

The table lists this clone with a count of one. The chain uses TRBV18 and TRBJ2-7; 11 bases line up with TRBD1. The germline CDR1 and CDR2 sequences are KGHSH and LQKENI. The CDR3 runs 14 residues. J gave up 2 bases and V 4 bases, and 1 base lay outside the gene matches. The CDR3 DNA follows: TGTGCCAGCTCACGGGACAGGGGGGCCTACGAGCAGTACTTC. Its translation is CASSRDRGAYEQYF. The full variable domain, with the rest looked up from reference TRBV18 and TRBJ2-7, is NAGVMQNPRHLVRRRGQEARLRCSPMKGHSHVYWYRQLPEEGLKFMVYLQKENIIDESGMPKERFSAEFPKEGPSILRIQQVVRGDSAAYFCASSRDRGAYEQYFGPGTRLTVT.

The genes are TRBV19 and TRBJ2-4; 10 nucleotides align to TRBD2. Germline lookup yields CDR1 LNHDA and CDR2 SQIVND (reference sequence). CDR3 length: 17 amino acids. J was trimmed by 1 base and V by 6 bases; bases with no gene match: 9. CDR3 coding DNA: TGTGCCAGTAGAAGGCTAGCGGGAGCGGAGGCCAAAAACATTCAGTACTTC. It encodes CASRRLAGAEAKNIQYF.

This rearrangement joins TRBV3-1 (or the pseudogene TRBV3-2) to TRBJ1-4; 10 positions match TRBD1. The germline V gene has CDR1 LGHDT and CDR2 YNNKEL (reference sequence). V gave up 0 bases and J gave up 5 bases; unmatched junction bases: 6. The CDR3 runs to 17 residues. CDR3 residues: CASSQDPGTGANEKLFF. The CDR3 coding sequence is TGTGCCAGCAGCCAAGATCCCGGGACAGGGGCAAATGAAAAACTGTTTTTT.

The V gene is TRBV7-2, the J gene TRBJ2-3; D unclear. V lost 1 base and J lost 9, with 11 bases in between. The V gene's germline CDR1 is SGHTA and CDR2 FQGNSA. This CDR3 contains 13 residues. The CDR3 sequence is CASSLDPIGTQYF. CDR3 DNA sequence: TGTGCCAGCAGCTTAGACCCTATCGGGACGCAGTATTTT.

V usage is TRBV6-6 and J usage is TRBJ1-1, with D uncertain. CDR3 size: 14 residues. CDR1 and CDR2 from the germline V gene are MNHNY and SVGAGI (reference sequence). Trimming cost V 2 bases and J 3 bases, with 10 bases left between them. The CDR3 sequence is CASSYPELHTEAFF. The CDR3 bases are TGTGCCAGCAGTTACCCCGAGCTCCACACTGAAGCTTTCTTT.

The CDR3 loop reads CASSHDREQFF. DNA for the CDR3: TGTGCCAGCAGCCATGACAGAGAGCAGTTCTTC. This chain links TRBV11-2 with TRBJ2-1; a possible D gene is TRBD1 (5 bases). Looked up from germline, CDR1 is SGHAT and CDR2 is FQNNGV. The CDR3 loop spans 11 amino acids. Trimming stripped 5 bases from V and 10 bases from J, with 9 bases between.

V and J are TRBV19 and TRBJ2-3; D gene ambiguous. The CDR3 totals 12 residues. Germline assignment: CDR1 LNHDA and CDR2 SQIVND (reference sequence). V lost 6 bases and J 6 bases, leaving 10 bases between the germline ends. Written as DNA, the CDR3 is TGTGCCAGTAGATCTACCGGGGATACGCAGTATTTT. The encoded protein is CASRSTGDTQYF. Full variable domain (remainder filled in from reference TRBV19 and TRBJ2-3): DGGITQSPKYLFRKEGQNVTLSCEQNLNHDAMYWYRQDPGQGLRLIYYSQIVNDFQKGDIAEGYSVSREKKESFPLTVTSAQKNPTAFYLCASRSTGDTQYFGPGTRLTVL.

This clone was recorded only once. The chain employs TRBV2 and TRBJ1-1, with TRBD1 identical over 7 bases. The CDR3 runs 13 residues. J gave up 5 bases and V 8 bases, and 8 bases lay outside the gene matches. CDR1 SNHLY and CDR2 FYNNEI come from the germline V gene. The CDR3 DNA reads as TGTGCCAGCCAGGGAGCAGGGGGGACTGAAGCTTTCTTT. Its protein product is CASQGAGGTEAFF.